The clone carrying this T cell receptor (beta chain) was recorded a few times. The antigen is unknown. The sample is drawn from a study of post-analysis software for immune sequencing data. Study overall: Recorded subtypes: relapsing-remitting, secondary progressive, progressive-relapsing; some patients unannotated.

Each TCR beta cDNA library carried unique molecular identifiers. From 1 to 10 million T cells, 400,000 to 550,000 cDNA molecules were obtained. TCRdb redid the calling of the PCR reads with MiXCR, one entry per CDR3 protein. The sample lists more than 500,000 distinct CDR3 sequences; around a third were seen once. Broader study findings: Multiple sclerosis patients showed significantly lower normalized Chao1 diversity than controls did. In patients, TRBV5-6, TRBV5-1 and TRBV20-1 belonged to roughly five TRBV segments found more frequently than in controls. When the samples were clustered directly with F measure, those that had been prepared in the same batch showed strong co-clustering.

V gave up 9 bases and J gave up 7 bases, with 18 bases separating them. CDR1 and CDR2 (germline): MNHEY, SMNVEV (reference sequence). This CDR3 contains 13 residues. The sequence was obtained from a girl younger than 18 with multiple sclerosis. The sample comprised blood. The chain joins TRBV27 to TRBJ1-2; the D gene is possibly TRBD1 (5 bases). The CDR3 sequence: CASSLAGYGGYTF. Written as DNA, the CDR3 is TGTGCCAGTAGCCTCGCAGGGTATGGTGGCTACACCTTC.